The rows below give T cell receptor beta chains drawn from one sample of a study of T-cell reconstitution after alpha-beta-depleted transplantation in children. Via MiXCR, TCRdb re-called the PCR reads, giving one row per CDR3 protein. The repertoire consists of some 830,000 distinct CDR3 sequences, with around 17% occurring once and the leading ten covering about 4.6%. The source material was PBMCs, mostly from graft donor cells, sampled 360 days after TCRalphabeta/CD19-depleted stem cell transplant. These receptors were obtained from a male patient younger than 18 who had a stem cell transplant for acute lymphoblastic leukemia, so the T cells may come from the graft donor. Each CDR3 is given with its conserved first and last residue. D genes are given only for firm matches. Not all rows give a size; the values are once, few, many and, for expanded clones, a class.

TRBJ2-1 NA TRBD1 TRBV12-3/TRBV12-4 TGTGCCAGCAGTACCGCGGGACAGGGGAAATGGTATGAGCAGTTCTTC CASSTAGQGKWYEQFF
TRBJ1-5 NA NA TRBV3-1 TGTGCCTGCAGCCTAGGAGGGTTCGGGACCTACAATCAGCCCCAGCATTTT CACSLGGFGTYNQPQHF
TRBJ2-2 NA TRBD1 TRBV11-2 TGTGCCAGCAGCTTAGTCGGGACAGCCGGGGAGCTGTTTTTT CASSLVGTAGELFF
TRBJ2-7 few NA TRBV10-3 TGTGCCATCAGTGAGACCCCGGGGGAGCAGTACTTC CAISETPGEQYF
TRBJ2-3 NA TRBD2 TRBV7-6 TGTGCCAGCAGCTTTCAACGGGAGGATCGGGGGAAAGATACGCAGTATTTT CASSFQREDRGKDTQYF
TRBJ2-7 many TRBD1 TRBV5-1 TGCGCCAGCGGCAGGACAGGGGCGTCGTACGAGCAGTACTTC CASGRTGASYEQYF
TRBJ2-7 many NA TRBV12-3/TRBV12-4 TGTGCCAGCATGGGCTCCGTCTACGAGCAGTACTTC CASMGSVYEQYF
TRBJ2-7 few TRBD1 TRBV7-3 TGTGCCAGCAGCTTAACCGCGACAGGGATCTACGAGCAGTACTTC CASSLTATGIYEQYF
TRBJ2-1 few NA TRBV20-1 TGCAGTGCTAGAGGTGGGCCACATGAGCAGTTCTTC CSARGGPHEQFF
TRBJ2-5 few TRBD2 TRBV7-6 TGTGCCAGCAGCTTTCCCGGGACTAGCGGGAGTGCGCAGTACTTC CASSFPGTSGSAQYF
TRBJ1-1 NA NA TRBV12-3/TRBV12-4 TGTGCCAGCACCCCAGGGTTGTTTAGGAACACTGAAGCTTTCTTT CASTPGLFRNTEAFF
TRBJ2-2 NA NA TRBV29-1 TGCAGCGTTGAGCGGGAAGGTACCGGGGAGCTGTTTTTT CSVEREGTGELFF
TRBJ1-2 NA TRBD1 TRBV29-1 TGCAGCGCCCGGACAGGCCCCTATGGCTACACCTTC CSARTGPYGYTF
TRBJ1-4 few NA TRBV5-1 TGCGCCACCAAGGGGTCAGGAGATGAAAAACTGTTTTTT CATKGSGDEKLFF
TRBJ2-1 NA NA TRBV25-1 TGTGCCAGCAGTACACAGGGGCCGGGGGGGCAGTTCTTC CASSTQGPGGQFF
TRBJ1-5 few NA TRBV7-9 TGTGCCAGCAGCCCAGGAGGGGTTTATAGCAATCAGCCCCAGCATTTT CASSPGGVYSNQPQHF
TRBJ2-7 NA NA TRBV5-1 TGCGCCAGCAGCTCTAGACGGAGCAACTACGAGCAGTACTTC CASSSRRSNYEQYF
TRBJ2-3 NA NA TRBV18 TGTGCCAGCTCACCACCCGCAGGGGCAGATACGCAGTATTTT CASSPPAGADTQYF
TRBJ2-7 NA NA TRBV27 TGTGCCAGCAGCCCTCGAGTGGGACCAGCGGAGCAGTACTTC CASSPRVGPAEQYF
TRBJ1-6 NA TRBD1 TRBV5-1 TGCGCCAGCAGAAATAGGACAGGGCATTCACCCCTCCACTTT CASRNRTGHSPLHF
TRBJ1-2 NA NA TRBV2 TGTGCCAGCAGTGAAGCGGGCTACACCTTC CASSEAGYTF
TRBJ2-7 few TRBD1 TRBV10-3 TGTGCCATCATGGATACCGGGACAGCCCTAGGGGAGCAGTACTTC CAIMDTGTALGEQYF
TRBJ2-7 NA NA TRBV2 TGTGCCAGCATCCGGGACGGGTGGGAATACGAGCAGTACTTC CASIRDGWEYEQYF
TRBJ1-2 few NA TRBV7-2 TGTGCCAGCAGCTTACGACAGGCTACTAACTATGGCTACACCTTC CASSLRQATNYGYTF